The sequence of this T cell receptor (beta chain) was determined in a study of T cell repertoires in aging, cancer and after chemotherapy. Study results and caveats: These repertoire data do not allow conclusions about immunological memory after chemotherapy. Across the chemotherapy interval, each cancer cohort showed higher median generation probability, suggesting thymic rebound.

J gave up 6 bases and V 5 bases, and 7 bases lay outside the gene matches. CDR3 size: 15 residues. The template was genomic DNA from peripheral blood, not RNA. With respect to this clonotype: What it binds is not known.

Multiplex touch-down PCR with TRB-A/B primers amplified rearranged V-D-J TRB sequences. TCRdb reprocessed the multiplex PCR reads with MiXCR, giving one entry per CDR3 protein. The sample yields 6,300 or so distinct CDR3 sequences, around 36% seen once. The receptor's source is a human donor in good health. The chain employs TRBV12-3 or TRBV12-4 and TRBJ1-2, with 12 bases that match TRBD1. Sample: blood. In DNA form, the CDR3 reads TGTGCCAGCAGTATGGGACAGGGGGCGAGTCATGGCTACACCTTC. It codes for CASSMGQGASHGYTF.